This TCR beta chain was captured in a study of T cell responses to AZD1222 COVID-19 vaccine. V was trimmed by 7 bases and J by 2 bases, leaving 14 bases between them. Looked up from germline, CDR1 is SNHLY and CDR2 is FYNNEI. The CDR3 is 14 amino acids. Study-level points and caveats: Baseline testing showed seropositivity in only five to seven AZD1222 recipients. Reportedly, nearly half the spike-specific TCRs target unmutated variant regions. White British ancestry dominated among donors, who included more females, and clonal diversity was possibly underestimated.

The repertoire was sequenced with immunoSEQ multiplex PCR; TCRdb's copy has only in-frame clones and lacks some. The sample yields approximately 120,000 clones, 89% seen once. Note on this clone: Its antigen is undetermined.

This receptor was identified in an adult in good health. Source: peripheral blood, taken on day 0 of AZD1222 vaccination. The chain has TRBV2 and TRBJ1-2; the D is unclear. The chain's CDR3 is CASTPEIRNYGYTF. In DNA, the CDR3 is TGTGCCAGCACGCCAGAAATCCGAAACTATGGCTACACCTTC.